Listed below are T cell receptor beta chains from one sample, sequenced in a study of blood T cell repertoires in COVID-19. The protocol was immunoSEQ multiplex PCR, while the TCRdb copy is restricted to in-frame clones and leaves out a portion. This sample has more than 50,000 clones, with 85% to 90% found just once. Source material: peripheral blood. Receptor source: a man aged 55 to 70 with active COVID-19. Both conserved end residues are trimmed from each CDR3. The order of the fields is D gene, V gene, CDR3 protein. D genes are given only for firm matches.

d_gene: TRBD2
v_gene: TRBV10-3
CDR3aa: AIRGLASTDTQY

d_gene: TRBD1
v_gene: TRBV5-1
CDR3aa: ASSLEGAGEKLF

d_gene: .
v_gene: TRBV15
CDR3aa: ATSRDQKTQY

d_gene: TRBD1
v_gene: TRBV7-9
CDR3aa: ASSGSPTGTPYEQY

d_gene: .
v_gene: TRBV2
CDR3aa: ASRAQGEANEKLF

d_gene: TRBD2
v_gene: TRBV2
CDR3aa: ASSPLASGRHEQF

d_gene: .
v_gene: TRBV3-1/TRBV3-2
CDR3aa: ASSQGRANEQY

d_gene: .
v_gene: TRBV4-3
CDR3aa: ASSQDRGLSGNTIY

d_gene: TRBD2
v_gene: TRBV9
CDR3aa: ASSVAPYGRAPDTQY

d_gene: .
v_gene: TRBV19
CDR3aa: ASSIPGKGSPLH

d_gene: .
v_gene: TRBV6-5
CDR3aa: ASSTAIQMNTEAF

d_gene: TRBD2
v_gene: TRBV11-3
CDR3aa: ASSFSGGAEETQY

d_gene: TRBD1
v_gene: TRBV19
CDR3aa: ASSLGQNGDTQY

d_gene: .
v_gene: TRBV11-2
CDR3aa: ASSVREAKNIQY

d_gene: .
v_gene: TRBV28
CDR3aa: ASSLGTGFPYEQY

d_gene: .
v_gene: TRBV6-5
CDR3aa: ASSHGGVQDYGYT

d_gene: .
v_gene: TRBV5-1
CDR3aa: ASSLKGSREGSGNTIY

d_gene: TRBD2
v_gene: TRBV6-2/TRBV6-3
CDR3aa: ASSRLAGGTHEQY

d_gene: TRBD2
v_gene: TRBV5-1
CDR3aa: ASSQGLAGATGELF

d_gene: .
v_gene: TRBV4-3
CDR3aa: ASSQDRGGETQY

d_gene: TRBD1
v_gene: TRBV9
CDR3aa: ASSVVLTGEREKLF

d_gene: .
v_gene: TRBV4-3
CDR3aa: ASSQATEVRNTEAF

d_gene: .
v_gene: TRBV28
CDR3aa: ASRRDWSTDTQY

d_gene: TRBD2
v_gene: TRBV30
CDR3aa: AWRLAGAVGTDTQY